This T cell receptor beta chain was captured by sequencing in a study of CD8+ T cells in alopecia areata. Study at large: Treated patients were given oral tofacitinib, which was dosed at 5 to 10 mg twice daily. Study results and caveats: An increase in clonality over normal scalp was evident in lesional scalp, especially alopecia totalis/universalis.

RNA was extracted and reverse transcribed into cDNA as the sequencing template. Clones were read by immunoSEQ multiplex PCR, and TCRdb kept only the in-frame ones, dropping some. The data hold around 140,000 clones, with about half observed a single time. CDR3 size: 16 residues. The V segment lost 1 base and the J segment 8 bases; nucleotides outside the gene matches: 13. Germline V gene data show CDR1 as SGHTA and CDR2 as FQGNSA. Both peripheral blood and punch biopsies of lesional scalp skin were obtained from patients who had alopecia areata. Researchers picked out CD4+ and CD8+ T cells from PBMCs by sorting. The sample holds a few counts of this clone. Its antigen is not identified.

Sample: CD4+ T cells sorted from blood, taken at week 0. The receptor comes from a human donor with alopecia areata. This sequence joins TRBV7-2 and TRBJ1-2, with TRBD1 identical over 7 bases. The CDR3 is CASSLDPGQKMRGYTF. CDR3 sequence (DNA): TGTGCCAGCAGCTTAGATCCGGGACAGAAAATGAGGGGCTACACCTTC.